The 17 T cell receptor beta chains below all came from one sample that was sequenced in a study of T cells expressing NK-cell markers. TCRdb re-analyzed the 5' RACE reads; it lists each CDR3 protein once, without DNA. Its listing shows 200,000 to 300,000 distinct CDR3 sequences. Sequenced material: blood T cells: a sorted CD56 or NKG2C T cell subset, CD4+ or CD8+ T cells, or bulk PBMC T cells (not recorded which). The source of these receptors is a man aged 18 to 30 in good health.

The V call is TRBV14, the J call TRBJ2-2; TCRdb's D gene call, TRBD1, goes unchecked for lack of DNA. Germline values: CDR1 SGHDN, CDR2 FVKESK. The CDR3 consists of 15 residues. The CDR3: CASSQQGPSAGELFF.

The chain has TRBV5-1 and TRBJ1-2. This CDR3 has 17 residues. Germline V CDR1 and CDR2: SGHRS, YFSETQ. CDR3 amino acids: CASSLGTTRPSNYGYTF.

The CDR3 reads CASSQTRDSPLHF. This chain links TRBV25-1 with TRBJ1-6; TCRdb calls TRBD1, which cannot be checked without DNA. This CDR3 spans 13 amino acids. Per the germline V gene, CDR1 is MGHDK and CDR2 is SYGVNS.

The J gene is TRBJ2-2, the V gene TRBV20-1; TCRdb lists TRBD1, though no DNA is available to test this call. Germline V gene sequence: CDR1 DFQATT, CDR2 SNEGSKA (reference sequence). The CDR3 consists of 15 residues. This chain's CDR3 is CSAPLVHRNTGELFF.

The chain links TRBV3-1 to TRBJ2-2; TCRdb calls TRBD1, which cannot be checked without DNA. CDR3 length equals 14 residues. Germline V lookup: CDR1 LGHDT, CDR2 YNNKEL (reference sequence). CDR3 protein: CASSRRDGSGDLFF.

This sequence joins TRBV5-1 and TRBJ1-1. Germline V CDR1 and CDR2: SGHRS, YFSETQ. CDR3 length: 17 amino acids. The CDR3 sequence: CASSLRGSAFGNTEAFF.

V is TRBV6-5 and J is TRBJ2-2; the D gene TCRdb calls, TRBD1, cannot be checked with no DNA. Germline V lookup: CDR1 MNHEY, CDR2 SVGAGI. The CDR3 extends over 15 amino acids. CDR3 sequence reads: CASSRGTGGAGELFF.

CDR3 protein: CATSDRHASNTDTQYF. The J gene is TRBJ2-3, the V gene TRBV24-1. The CDR3 runs to 16 residues. CDR1 and CDR2 from the germline V gene are KGHDR and SFDVKD.

The chain uses TRBV12-5 and TRBJ1-6. This CDR3 region has 15 residues. Germline V gene data show CDR1 as LGHNT and CDR2 as FRNRAP. This CDR3 is CASGLVAQNNSPLHF.

The chain couples TRBV3-1 to TRBJ2-1. Looked up from germline, CDR1 is LGHDT and CDR2 is YNNKEL (reference sequence). The CDR3 is 15 amino acids. This chain's CDR3 is CASSQDQRRGYEQFF.

The chain links TRBV30 to TRBJ1-2. This CDR3 contains 13 residues. Germline lookup yields CDR1 GTSNPN and CDR2 SVGIG (reference sequence). The CDR3 spells CAWSPRANYGYTF.

The V and J genes are TRBV20-1 and TRBJ2-1; TCRdb names TRBD2, which stays unverified in the absence of DNA. The CDR3 contains 20 residues. The germline V gene encodes CDR1 DFQATT and CDR2 SNEGSKA (reference sequence). The CDR3 reads CSARSMEGGGPIFLYNEQFF.

This chain uses TRBV7-2 with TRBJ2-5; TCRdb selects TRBD1, and the lack of DNA leaves this call unchecked. The length of the CDR3 is 15 residues. In germline, CDR1 is SGHTA, CDR2 FQGNSA. The CDR3 protein is CASSPQWGLQETQYF.

The CDR3 region is CASSLPRRDEQFF. V is TRBV5-4 and J is TRBJ2-1. Germline CDR1 and CDR2: SGHNT and YYREEE (reference sequence). The CDR3 runs to 13 residues.

This chain connects TRBV25-1 to TRBJ2-2; TCRdb returns TRBD2, unconfirmable since there is no DNA. From germline, CDR1 is MGHDK and CDR2 SYGVNS. This CDR3 spans 14 amino acids. CDR3 residues: CASRALGDTGELFF.

The rearrangement joins TRBV7-8 to TRBJ1-4; TCRdb selects TRBD1, and the lack of DNA leaves this call unchecked. Germline V gene lookup returns CDR1 SGHVS and CDR2 FQNEAQ. The CDR3 spans 14 residues. This CDR3 reads CASSLGRGGEKLFF.

The rearrangement joins TRBV5-4 to TRBJ2-1; TCRdb reports TRBD1, a call that lacks DNA to check it against. The V gene's germline CDR1 is SGHNT and CDR2 YYREEE (reference sequence). The CDR3 is 14 amino acids. Here the CDR3 reads CASSRDRVSNEQFF.